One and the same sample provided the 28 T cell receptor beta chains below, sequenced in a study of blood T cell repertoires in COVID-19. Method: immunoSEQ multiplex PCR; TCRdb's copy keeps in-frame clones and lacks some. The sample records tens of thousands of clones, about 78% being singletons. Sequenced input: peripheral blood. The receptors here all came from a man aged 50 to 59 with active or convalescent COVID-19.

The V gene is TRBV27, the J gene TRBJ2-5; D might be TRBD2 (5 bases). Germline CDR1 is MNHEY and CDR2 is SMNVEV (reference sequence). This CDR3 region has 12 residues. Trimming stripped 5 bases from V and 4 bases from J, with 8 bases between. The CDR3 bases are TGTGCCAGCAGTCCCGGAGGAGAGACCCAGTACTTC. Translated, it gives CASSPGGETQYF.

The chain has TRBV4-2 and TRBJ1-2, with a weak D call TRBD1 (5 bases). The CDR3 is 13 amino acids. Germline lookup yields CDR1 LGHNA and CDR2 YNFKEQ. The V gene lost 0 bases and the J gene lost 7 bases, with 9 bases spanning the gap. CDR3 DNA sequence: TGTGCCAGCAGCCAAGACTTTGACAGTGGCTACACCTTC. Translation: CASSQDFDSGYTF.

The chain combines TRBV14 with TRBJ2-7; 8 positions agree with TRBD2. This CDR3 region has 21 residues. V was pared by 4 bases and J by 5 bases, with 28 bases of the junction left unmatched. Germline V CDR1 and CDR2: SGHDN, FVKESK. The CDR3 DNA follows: TGTGCCAGCAGCCGGAAACCGGGACTAGATGGTCTGAGAAGCATATTAAACGAGCAGTACTTC. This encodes CASSRKPGLDGLRSILNEQYF.

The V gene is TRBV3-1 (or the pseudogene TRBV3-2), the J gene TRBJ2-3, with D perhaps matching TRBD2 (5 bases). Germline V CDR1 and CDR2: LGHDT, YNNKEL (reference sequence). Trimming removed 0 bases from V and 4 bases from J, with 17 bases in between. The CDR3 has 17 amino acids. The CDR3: CASSQESTSSGPDTQYF. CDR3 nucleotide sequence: TGTGCCAGCAGCCAAGAGTCCACTAGTTCTGGTCCAGATACGCAGTATTTT.

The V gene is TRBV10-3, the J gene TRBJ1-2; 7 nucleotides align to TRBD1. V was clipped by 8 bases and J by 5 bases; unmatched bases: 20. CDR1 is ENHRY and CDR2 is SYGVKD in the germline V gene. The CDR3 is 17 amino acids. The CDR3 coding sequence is TGTGCCATCGGGTCCTCTGGCAAAGGACAGGCCCAGTATGGCTACACCTTC. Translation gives CAIGSSGKGQAQYGYTF.

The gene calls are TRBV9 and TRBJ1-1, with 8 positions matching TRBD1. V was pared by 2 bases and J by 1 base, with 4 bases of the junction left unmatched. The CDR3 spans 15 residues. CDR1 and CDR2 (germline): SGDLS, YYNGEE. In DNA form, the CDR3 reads TGTGCCAGCAGCGTGGAGCAGGGGGCGAACACTGAAGCTTTCTTT. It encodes CASSVEQGANTEAFF.

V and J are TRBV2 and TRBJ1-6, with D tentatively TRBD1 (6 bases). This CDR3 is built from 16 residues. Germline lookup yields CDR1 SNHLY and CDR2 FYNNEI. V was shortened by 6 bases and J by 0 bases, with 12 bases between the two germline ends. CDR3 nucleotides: TGTGCCAGCAGGGGGGGGCTAAGCTCCTATAATTCACCCCTCCACTTT. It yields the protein CASRGGLSSYNSPLHF.

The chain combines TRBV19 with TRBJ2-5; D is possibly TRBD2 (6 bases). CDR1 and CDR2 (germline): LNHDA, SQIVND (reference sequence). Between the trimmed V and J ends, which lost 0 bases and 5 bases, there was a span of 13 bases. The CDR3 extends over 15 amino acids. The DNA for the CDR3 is TGTGCCAGTAGTATAGAAGCGGGCAGGGTGGAGACCCAGTACTTC. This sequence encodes CASSIEAGRVETQYF. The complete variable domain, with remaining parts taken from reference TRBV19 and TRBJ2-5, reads DGGITQSPKYLFRKEGQNVTLSCEQNLNHDAMYWYRQDPGQGLRLIYYSQIVNDFQKGDIAEGYSVSREKKESFPLTVTSAQKNPTAFYLCASSIEAGRVETQYFGPGTRLLVL.

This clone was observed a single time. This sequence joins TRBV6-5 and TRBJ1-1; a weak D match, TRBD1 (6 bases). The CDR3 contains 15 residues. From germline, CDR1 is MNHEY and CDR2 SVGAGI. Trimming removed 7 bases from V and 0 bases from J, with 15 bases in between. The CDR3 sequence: CASIPHGTMNTEAFF. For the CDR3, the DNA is TGTGCCAGCATCCCGCATGGGACAATGAACACTGAAGCTTTCTTT.

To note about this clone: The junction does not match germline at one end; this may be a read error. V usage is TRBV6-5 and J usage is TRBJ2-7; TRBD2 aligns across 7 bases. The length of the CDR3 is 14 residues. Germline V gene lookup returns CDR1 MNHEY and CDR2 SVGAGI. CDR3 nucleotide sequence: TGTGCCACCCTGGAGGCTAGCGGTTCCTACAAGCAGTACTTC. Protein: CATLEASGSYKQYF.

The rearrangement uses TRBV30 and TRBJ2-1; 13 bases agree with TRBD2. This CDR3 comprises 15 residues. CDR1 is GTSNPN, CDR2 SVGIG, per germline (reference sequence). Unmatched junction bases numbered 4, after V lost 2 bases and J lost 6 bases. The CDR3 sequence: CAWSSGLAGINEQFF. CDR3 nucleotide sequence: TGTGCCTGGAGTTCGGGACTAGCGGGAATCAATGAGCAGTTCTTC.

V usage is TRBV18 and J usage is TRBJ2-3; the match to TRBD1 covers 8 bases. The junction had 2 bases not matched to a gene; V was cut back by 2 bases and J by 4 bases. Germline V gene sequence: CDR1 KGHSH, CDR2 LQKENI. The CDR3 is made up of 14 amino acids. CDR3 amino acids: CASSPNRGSDTQYF. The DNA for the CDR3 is TGTGCCAGCTCACCAAACAGGGGGTCAGATACGCAGTATTTT.

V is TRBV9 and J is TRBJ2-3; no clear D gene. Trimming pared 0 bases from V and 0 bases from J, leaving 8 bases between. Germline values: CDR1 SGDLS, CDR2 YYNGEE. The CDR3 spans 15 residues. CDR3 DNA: TGTGCCAGCAGCGTAGGGGCATTAAGCACAGATACGCAGTATTTT. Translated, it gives CASSVGALSTDTQYF.

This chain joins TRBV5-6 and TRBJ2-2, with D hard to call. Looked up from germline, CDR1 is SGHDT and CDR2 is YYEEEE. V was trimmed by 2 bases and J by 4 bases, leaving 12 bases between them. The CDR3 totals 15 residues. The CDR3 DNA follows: TGTGCCAGCAGCTTAAAAAACATGGTCACCGGGGAGCTGTTTTTT. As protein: CASSLKNMVTGELFF.

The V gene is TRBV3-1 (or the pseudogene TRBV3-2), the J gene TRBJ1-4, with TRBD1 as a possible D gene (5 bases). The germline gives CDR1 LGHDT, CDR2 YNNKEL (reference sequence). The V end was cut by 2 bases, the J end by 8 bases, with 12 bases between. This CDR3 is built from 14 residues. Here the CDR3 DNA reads TGTGCCAGCAGCCAACTAGGAGGGGTGGAAAAACTGTTTTTT. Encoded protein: CASSQLGGVEKLFF.

CDR3 residues: CASSRREIYNEQFF. The CDR3 nucleotides are TGTGCCAGTAGTAGACGGGAGATTTACAATGAGCAGTTCTTC. This chain connects TRBV19 to TRBJ2-1, with TRBD2 as a possible D gene (6 bases). Germline CDR1 LNHDA, CDR2 SQIVND (reference sequence). Trimming cost V 4 bases and J 4 bases, with 11 bases left between them. The CDR3 has 14 amino acids.

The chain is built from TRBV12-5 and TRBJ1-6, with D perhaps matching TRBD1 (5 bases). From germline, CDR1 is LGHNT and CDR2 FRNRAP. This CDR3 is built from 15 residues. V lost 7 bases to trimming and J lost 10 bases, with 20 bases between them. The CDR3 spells CASAQKDVRGSPLHF. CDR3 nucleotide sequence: TGTGCTAGTGCCCAAAAGGACGTCCGGGGGTCACCCCTCCACTTT.

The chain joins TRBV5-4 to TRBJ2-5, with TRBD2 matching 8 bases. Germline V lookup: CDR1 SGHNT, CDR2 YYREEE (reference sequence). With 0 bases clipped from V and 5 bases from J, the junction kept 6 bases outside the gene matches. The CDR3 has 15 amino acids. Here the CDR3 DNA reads TGTGCCAGCAGCTTGGTGGGCGGGAGGTCGGAGACCCAGTACTTC. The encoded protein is CASSLVGGRSETQYF.

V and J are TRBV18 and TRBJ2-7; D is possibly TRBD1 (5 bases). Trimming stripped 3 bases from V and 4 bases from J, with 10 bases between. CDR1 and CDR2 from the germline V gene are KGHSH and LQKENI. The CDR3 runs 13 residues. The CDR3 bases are TGTGCCAGCTCACCCGCGGCAGGGTACGAGCAGTACTTC. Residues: CASSPAAGYEQYF.

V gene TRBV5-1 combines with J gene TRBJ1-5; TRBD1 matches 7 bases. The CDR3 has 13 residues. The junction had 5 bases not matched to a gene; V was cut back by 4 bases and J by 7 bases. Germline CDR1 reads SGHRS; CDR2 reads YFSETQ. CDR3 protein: CASSPTGAQPQHF. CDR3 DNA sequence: TGCGCCAGCAGCCCCACAGGGGCCCAGCCCCAGCATTTT.

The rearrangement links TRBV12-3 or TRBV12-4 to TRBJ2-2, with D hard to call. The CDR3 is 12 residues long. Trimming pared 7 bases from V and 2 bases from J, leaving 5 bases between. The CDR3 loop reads CASNLNTGELFF. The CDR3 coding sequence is TGTGCCAGCAACCTAAACACCGGGGAGCTGTTTTTT.

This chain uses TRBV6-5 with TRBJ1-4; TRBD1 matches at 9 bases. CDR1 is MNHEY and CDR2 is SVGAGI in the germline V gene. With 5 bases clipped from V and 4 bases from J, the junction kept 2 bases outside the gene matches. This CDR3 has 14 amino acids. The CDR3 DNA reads TGTGCCAGCAGTATGACAGGGGGTAATGAAAAACTGTTTTTT. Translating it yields CASSMTGGNEKLFF.

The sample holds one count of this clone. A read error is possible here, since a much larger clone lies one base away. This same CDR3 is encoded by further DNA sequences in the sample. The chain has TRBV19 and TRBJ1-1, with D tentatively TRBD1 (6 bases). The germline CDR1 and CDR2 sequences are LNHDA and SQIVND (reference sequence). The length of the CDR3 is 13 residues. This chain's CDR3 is CPSHGGAGGAAFF. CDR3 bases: TGTCCCAGCCATGGGGGGGCGGGGGGGGCAGCTTTCTTT.

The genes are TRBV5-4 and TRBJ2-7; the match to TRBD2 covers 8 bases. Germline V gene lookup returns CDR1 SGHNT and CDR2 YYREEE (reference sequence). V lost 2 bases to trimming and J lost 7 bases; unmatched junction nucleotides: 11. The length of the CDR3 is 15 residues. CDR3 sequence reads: CASSFGSGSSGEQYF. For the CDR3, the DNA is TGTGCCAGCAGCTTCGGGAGCGGGAGTAGCGGGGAGCAGTACTTC. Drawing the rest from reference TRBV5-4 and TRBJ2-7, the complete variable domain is ETGVTQSPTHLIKTRGQQVTLRCSSQSGHNTVSWYQQALGQGPQFIFQYYREEENGRGNFPPRFSGLQFPNYSSELNVNALELDDSALYLCASSFGSGSSGEQYFGPGTRLTVT.

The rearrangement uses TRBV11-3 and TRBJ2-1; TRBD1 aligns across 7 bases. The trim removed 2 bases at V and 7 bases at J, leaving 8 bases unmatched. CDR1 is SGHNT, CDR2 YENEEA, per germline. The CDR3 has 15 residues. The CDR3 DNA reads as TGTGCCAGCAGCTTACTAGGGGGCGCAAGAAATGAGCAGTTCTTC. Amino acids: CASSLLGGARNEQFF.

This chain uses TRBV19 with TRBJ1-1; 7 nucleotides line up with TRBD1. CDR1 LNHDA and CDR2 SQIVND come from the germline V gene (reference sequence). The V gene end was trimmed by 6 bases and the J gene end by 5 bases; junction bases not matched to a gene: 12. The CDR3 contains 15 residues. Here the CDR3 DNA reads TGTGCCAGTAGGCCGACGACAGGGCAGAAGACTGAAGCTTTCTTT. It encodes CASRPTTGQKTEAFF.

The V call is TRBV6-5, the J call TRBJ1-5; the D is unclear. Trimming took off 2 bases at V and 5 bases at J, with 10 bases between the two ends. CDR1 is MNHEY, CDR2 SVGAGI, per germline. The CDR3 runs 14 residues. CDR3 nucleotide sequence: TGTGCCAGCAGTTACGGCAGGAGGGATCAGCCCCAGCATTTT. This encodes CASSYGRRDQPQHF.

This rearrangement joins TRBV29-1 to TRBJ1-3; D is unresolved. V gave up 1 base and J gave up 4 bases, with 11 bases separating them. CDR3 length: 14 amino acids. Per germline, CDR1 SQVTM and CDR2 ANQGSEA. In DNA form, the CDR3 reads TGCAGCGTTGAAGGGACGTCGGGGGGAAACACCATATATTTT. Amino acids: CSVEGTSGGNTIYF.